These 2 T cell receptor beta chains share one sample of origin, sequenced in a study of blood T cell repertoires in COVID-19. TCRdb keeps only in-frame clones here, not all; method: immunoSEQ multiplex PCR. In the table there are 100,000 to 150,000 clones, 80% to 90% of which are singletons. Specimen: PBMCs or T cells enriched from blood (not recorded which). These receptors all stem from a middle-aged man with acute COVID-19.

The CDR3 loop is CASSTLAGEADTQYF. The CDR3 coding sequence is TGTGCCAGCTCAACCTTGGCGGGAGAGGCAGATACGCAGTATTTT. The genes are TRBV28 and TRBJ2-3; TRBD2 aligns across 7 bases. Germline V gene lookup returns CDR1 MDHEN and CDR2 SYDVKM. This CDR3 is 15 amino acids long. After removal of 8 bases from V and 4 bases from J, the junction contained 12 bases not matched to a gene.

In its sample, this clone was seen once. The rearrangement links TRBV6-2 or TRBV6-3 to TRBJ1-1, with D unresolved. The CDR3 totals 13 residues. The V end lost 5 bases, the J end lost 1 base, and 8 bases lay between the germline ends. Germline V lookup: CDR1 MNHEY, CDR2 SVGEGT. CDR3 bases: TGTGCCAGCAGTGCCTACGGGAACACTGAAGCTTTCTTT. Its protein is CASSAYGNTEAFF.